The source of this T cell receptor beta chain is a study of shared clonotypes between healthy human individuals. Notes on this clone: A junction boundary mismatches the germline segment, possibly from a read error.

The CDR3 has 16 residues. CDR1 is MDHEN and CDR2 is SYDVKM in the germline V gene. Memory CD4+ cells were the fraction left after CD45RA+ naive selection. Libraries were prepared by immunoSEQ multiplex PCR; TCRdb keeps only in-frame clonotypes and omits some of them. Counted here are over 850,000 clones, more than 75% occurring once; the ten biggest clones make up roughly 0.61%. The source of this sequence is a man aged 18-30 years in good health. Some clones in this sample may be carry-over from other donors' samples. The material sequenced was memory CD4+ T cells from PBMCs. The subset is: CD45RA-negative fraction. This chain uses TRBV28 with TRBJ1-4; 8 bases agree with TRBD1. DNA for the CDR3: TGTGCCAGCAGTACTCCAGGGGGCACGGGGGATATCCACTCTTATTTT. Translation: CASSTPGGTGDIHSYF. The complete variable domain, with remaining parts taken from reference TRBV28 and TRBJ1-4, reads DVKVTQSSRYLVKRTGEKVFLECVQDMDHENMFWYRQDPGLGLRLIYFSYDVKMKEKGDIPEGYSVSREKKERFSLILESASTNQTSMYLCASSTPGGTGDIHSYFGSGTQLSVL.